These 26 T cell receptor beta chains were sequenced from one sample in a study of cytomegalovirus exposure and HLA in healthy donors. PCR used 60 Vbeta primers and 13 Jbeta primers. Profiling relied on immunoSEQ multiplex PCR, and the TCRdb table lists in-frame clones only, not all of them. There are 95,000 to 150,000 clones in the sample; around 70% occur only once, and 4% lies in the top ten. Sequenced material: PBMCs. The receptors originated from a man aged 40-55 years in good health and CMV-seropositive.

The sample holds a few counts of this clone. The gene calls are TRBV5-4 and TRBJ2-3; the match to TRBD2 covers 7 bases. Germline loops: CDR1 SGHNT, CDR2 YYREEE (reference sequence). V shed 6 bases, J shed 0 bases, and the junction held 4 bases outside the gene matches. This CDR3 has 14 residues. This CDR3 reads CASKRGTSTDTQYF. CDR3 in DNA: TGTGCCAGCAAGCGGGGCACTAGCACAGATACGCAGTATTTT.

The sample holds a few counts of this clone. This chain uses TRBV6-1 with TRBJ1-5; 9 bases fit TRBD1. With 5 bases clipped from V and 2 bases from J, the junction kept 1 base outside the gene matches. Per germline, CDR1 MNHNS and CDR2 SASEGT. The length of the CDR3 is 14 residues. The CDR3 DNA reads as TGTGCCAGCAGTCGGACAGGGGGCAATCAGCCCCAGCATTTT. Translated: CASSRTGGNQPQHF.

This chain links TRBV20-1 with TRBJ1-4; D unresolved. CDR3 length: 11 amino acids. Looked up from germline, CDR1 is DFQATT and CDR2 is SNEGSKA (reference sequence). V dropped 5 bases and J dropped 8 bases, with 9 bases sitting between them. CDR3 protein: CSAWEREKLFF. The DNA for the CDR3 is TGCAGTGCTTGGGAGAGAGAAAAACTGTTTTTT.

V gene TRBV27 combines with J gene TRBJ2-7; a weak D match, TRBD2 (6 bases). CDR1 is MNHEY and CDR2 is SMNVEV in the germline V gene (reference sequence). The ends were cut back, 4 bases at V and 2 bases at J, with 15 bases in the middle. The CDR3 spans 15 residues. CDR3 sequence (DNA): TGTGCCAGCAGTTCCCCGGGGAGGACGGCCTACGAGCAGTACTTC. As protein: CASSSPGRTAYEQYF.

Written as DNA, the CDR3 is TGCGCCAGCAGCTTGGGGGGACAGCCGCAAAACTATGGCTACACCTTC. This gives the protein CASSLGGQPQNYGYTF. J is TRBJ1-2 and V is TRBV5-1; TRBD1 matches 7 bases. This CDR3 region has 16 residues. Germline V gives CDR1 SGHRS, CDR2 YFSETQ. Germline trimming cut 0 bases from V and 2 bases from J; bases unmatched to any gene: 7.

This clone was counted a few times. This chain connects TRBV11-2 to TRBJ1-2, with 8 bases that match TRBD1. The CDR3 sequence is 15 residues long. Germline CDR1 and CDR2: SGHAT and FQNNGV. V dropped 5 bases and J dropped 12; count of bases not matched to a gene: 17. This CDR3 is CASSQWRAAGGRDTF. CDR3 nucleotide sequence: TGTGCCAGCAGCCAATGGAGGGCGGCAGGGGGCAGAGACACCTTC.

This chain links TRBV6-1 with TRBJ1-4; possibly TRBD1 for D (6 bases). V lost 3 bases and J lost 13, with 12 bases in between. Germline CDR1 and CDR2: MNHNS and SASEGT. The CDR3 covers 12 residues. CDR3 DNA: TGTGCCAGCAGTGAGGGGCAGGGGCTACTGTTTTTT. Translation: CASSEGQGLLFF.

CDR3 bases: TGTGCCAGCAGTTTGGAGGGGGCCGGCTATGGCTACACCTTC. Translation: CASSLEGAGYGYTF. This chain uses TRBV28 with TRBJ1-2; 7 bases line up with TRBD1. The CDR3 has 14 amino acids. Looked up from germline, CDR1 is MDHEN and CDR2 is SYDVKM. The V segment lost 3 bases and the J segment 4 bases; nucleotides outside the gene matches: 5.

The chain recombines TRBV11-2 with TRBJ2-5; 9 bases match TRBD1. Looked up from germline, CDR1 is SGHAT and CDR2 is FQNNGV. Germline trimming cut 1 base from V and 0 bases from J; bases unmatched to any gene: 0. This CDR3 region has 15 residues. CDR3 loop: CASSLGDRDQETQYF. CDR3 coding DNA: TGTGCCAGCAGCTTAGGGGACAGGGACCAAGAGACCCAGTACTTC.

The rearrangement links TRBV27 to TRBJ1-5, with D perhaps TRBD1 (6 bases). V was pared by 8 bases and J by 2 bases, with 19 bases between. The CDR3 sequence is 16 residues long. Germline V gives CDR1 MNHEY, CDR2 SMNVEV (reference sequence). In DNA form, the CDR3 reads TGTGCCAGCGGTGGCAGCAGGGGTGACGGCAATCAGCCCCAGCATTTT. Translating it yields CASGGSRGDGNQPQHF.

The chain links TRBV28 to TRBJ2-7; 7 bases line up with TRBD2. The CDR3 contains 14 residues. Germline V gene data show CDR1 as MDHEN and CDR2 as SYDVKM. With V trimmed by 3 bases and J by 4 bases, 6 bases remained unmatched. This CDR3 is CASSFVLAAYEQYF. CDR3 sequence (DNA): TGTGCCAGCAGTTTCGTGCTAGCGGCTTACGAGCAGTACTTC. The full variable domain, in which reference TRBV28 and TRBJ2-7 provide the parts outside the CDR3, is DVKVTQSSRYLVKRTGEKVFLECVQDMDHENMFWYRQDPGLGLRLIYFSYDVKMKEKGDIPEGYSVSREKKERFSLILESASTNQTSMYLCASSFVLAAYEQYFGPGTRLTVT.

The V and J genes are TRBV27 and TRBJ2-5, with 8 bases fitting TRBD1. Germline loops: CDR1 MNHEY, CDR2 SMNVEV (reference sequence). The CDR3 is 16 amino acids. With 1 base clipped from V and 5 bases from J, the junction kept 9 bases outside the gene matches. The CDR3 spells CASSLLTGAYVETQYF. The CDR3 DNA reads as TGTGCCAGCAGTTTATTGACAGGGGCCTATGTTGAGACCCAGTACTTC.

This chain links TRBV5-1 with TRBJ2-2, with no clear D. Germline lookup yields CDR1 SGHRS and CDR2 YFSETQ. Trimming removed 1 base at V and 3 bases at J, with 10 bases between. This CDR3 is built from 15 residues. DNA of the CDR3: TGCGCCAGCAGCTTGATACGACTTCACACCGGGGAGCTGTTTTTT. Protein: CASSLIRLHTGELFF.

The chain has TRBV6-1 and TRBJ2-7; no clear D. The germline V and J ends were trimmed by 6 bases and 3 bases, with 12 bases remaining between them. The germline V gene has CDR1 MNHNS and CDR2 SASEGT. The CDR3 sequence is 13 residues long. CDR3 bases: TGTGCCAGCAGCCCCAGAGGCAGCTACGAGCAGTACTTC. Amino acid sequence: CASSPRGSYEQYF.

The gene calls are TRBV5-4 and TRBJ2-3; tentatively, D is TRBD2 (5 bases). The CDR3 runs to 16 residues. V was shortened by 4 bases and J by 3 bases, with 18 bases between the two germline ends. Germline-derived CDR1 and CDR2 are SGHNT and YYREEE (reference sequence). CDR3 protein: CASSPQGKRSTDTQYF. The CDR3, as DNA: TGTGCCAGCAGCCCCCAAGGCAAGCGGAGTACAGATACGCAGTATTTT.

This rearrangement joins TRBV11-1 to TRBJ1-1, with no clear D. Germline V CDR1 and CDR2: SGHAT, FQDESV (reference sequence). Trimming shortened V by 5 bases and J by 3 bases, and 16 bases separated the two germline ends. CDR3 length equals 15 residues. The CDR3 coding sequence is TGTGCCAGCAGCCCGCCGAATAGGCGGGACACTGAAGCTTTCTTT. It is translated as CASSPPNRRDTEAFF.

This clone was recorded once. The rearrangement joins TRBV5-1 to TRBJ1-5; D perhaps matches TRBD1 (5 bases). The CDR3 totals 14 residues. The ends were cut back, 4 bases at V and 7 bases at J, with 15 bases in the middle. From germline, CDR1 is SGHRS and CDR2 YFSETQ. As DNA, the CDR3 is TGCGCCAGCAGCCGGGCGGGGGAAGGGCAGCCCCAGCATTTT. Amino acids: CASSRAGEGQPQHF.

The chain carries TRBV2 and TRBJ2-7, with D perhaps TRBD1 (6 bases). The CDR3 loop spans 12 amino acids. CDR1 is SNHLY and CDR2 is FYNNEI in the germline V gene. The V and J ends lost 4 bases and 6 bases respectively, with 10 bases between them. The CDR3 loop reads CASSAGTFEQYF. CDR3 DNA sequence: TGTGCCAGCAGTGCCGGGACATTCGAGCAGTACTTC.

The rearrangement joins TRBV6-5 to TRBJ2-1; 9 nucleotides line up with TRBD1. This CDR3 has 15 amino acids. CDR1 MNHEY and CDR2 SVGAGI come from the germline V gene. The junction had 5 bases not matched to a gene; V was cut back by 5 bases and J by 3 bases. The CDR3, as DNA: TGTGCCAGCAGTGCCGGGACAGGGAACTACAATGAGCAGTTCTTC. This codes for CASSAGTGNYNEQFF.

The CDR3 reads CASSYRQGGVTEAFF. CDR3 DNA: TGTGCCAGCAGTTACCGACAGGGGGGGGTCACTGAAGCTTTCTTT. V gene TRBV6-5 combines with J gene TRBJ1-1, with TRBD1 matching 9 bases. This CDR3 region has 15 residues. The V segment lost 2 bases and the J segment 4 bases; nucleotides outside the gene matches: 5. Germline assignment: CDR1 MNHEY and CDR2 SVGAGI.

This chain joins TRBV27 and TRBJ1-2, with D maybe TRBD1 (5 bases). Trimming removed 6 bases from V and 5 bases from J, with 22 bases in between. The germline gives CDR1 MNHEY, CDR2 SMNVEV (reference sequence). The CDR3 consists of 16 residues. CDR3 coding DNA: TGTGCCAGCAGCTTTCGACCGGGCAGTAAGGGGTATGGCTACACCTTC. Its translation: CASSFRPGSKGYGYTF.

This clone was observed a single time. The genes are TRBV18 and TRBJ2-7; possibly TRBD1 for D (6 bases). Germline V gene data show CDR1 as KGHSH and CDR2 as LQKENI. V was pared by 4 bases and J by 6 bases, with 19 bases between. CDR3 length: 15 amino acids. The CDR3 here is CASSLTGPPSSEQYF. CDR3 in DNA: TGTGCCAGCTCACTGACAGGCCCCCCCTCTAGCGAGCAGTACTTC.

The chain links TRBV15 to TRBJ1-2, with 8 bases aligning to TRBD1. Germline assignment: CDR1 LNHNV and CDR2 YYDKDF (reference sequence). This CDR3 contains 14 residues. The junction had 3 bases not matched to a gene; V was cut back by 5 bases and J by 1 base. This CDR3 is CATSQDRVNYGYTF. CDR3 sequence (DNA): TGTGCCACCAGCCAGGACAGGGTTAACTATGGCTACACCTTC. The full variable domain, with the rest looked up from reference TRBV15 and TRBJ1-2, is DAMVIQNPRYQVTQFGKPVTLSCSQTLNHNVMYWYQQKSSQAPKLLFHYYDKDFNNEADTPDNFQSRRPNTSFCFLDIRSPGLGDTAMYLCATSQDRVNYGYTFGSGTRLTVV.

This chain links TRBV10-3 with TRBJ1-1, with TRBD1 matching over 7 bases. The ends lost 5 bases at V and 1 base at J; junction bases unmatched: 7. The CDR3 has 15 residues. The germline gives CDR1 ENHRY, CDR2 SYGVKD. The CDR3 region has the DNA TGTGCCATCAGTCAACAGACAGGGAAGAACACTGAAGCTTTCTTT. The encoded protein is CAISQQTGKNTEAFF.

The chain has TRBV19 and TRBJ2-3; 14 bases map to TRBD2. This CDR3 contains 16 residues. CDR1 and CDR2 from the germline V gene are LNHDA and SQIVND (reference sequence). V trimming: 5 bases; J trimming: 1 base; junction bases outside the gene matches: 2. The CDR3 sequence is CASSWGLAGGTDTQYF. CDR3 sequence (DNA): TGTGCCAGTAGTTGGGGACTAGCGGGAGGCACAGATACGCAGTATTTT.

V and J are TRBV7-9 and TRBJ1-4, with TRBD1 identical over 7 bases. In germline, CDR1 is SEHNR, CDR2 FQNEAQ (reference sequence). CDR3 length equals 15 residues. V was clipped by 6 bases and J by 3 bases; unmatched bases: 7. Here the CDR3 reads CASREEGQANEKLFF. In DNA, the CDR3 is TGTGCCAGCAGAGAGGAAGGACAGGCTAATGAAAAACTGTTTTTT.